The 27 T cell receptor beta chains reported below all come from one sample, sequenced in a study of cytomegalovirus exposure and HLA in healthy donors. Amplification used 60 Vbeta primers and 13 Jbeta primers. Generated by immunoSEQ multiplex PCR, the TCRdb table keeps only in-frame clones and is missing some. The sample shows approximately 150,000 clones, roughly 85% of them seen only once. Material for sequencing was PBMCs. These receptors all stem from a male donor in good health and CMV-seronegative.

V gene TRBV6-5 combines with J gene TRBJ1-2; 9 bases align to TRBD1. The CDR3 covers 15 residues. Germline CDR1 reads MNHEY; CDR2 reads SVGAGI. J lost 8 bases, V lost 0 bases, and 7 bases had no gene match. DNA of the CDR3: TGTGCCAGCAGTTACTCGGGACAGGGTTGGGGGGGCTACACCTTC. Residues: CASSYSGQGWGGYTF.

The chain employs TRBV11-3 and TRBJ2-1; D may be TRBD1 (5 bases). The CDR3 has 14 amino acids. Trimming pared 4 bases from V and 8 bases from J, leaving 15 bases between. Germline V gene data show CDR1 as SGHNT and CDR2 as YENEEA. The CDR3 spells CASSWGQDLDEQFF. CDR3 DNA: TGTGCCAGCAGCTGGGGCCAGGACCTCGATGAGCAGTTCTTC.

This clone was observed a few times. The chain has TRBV5-1 and TRBJ1-6; D gene unclear. Trimming removed 0 bases from V and 9 bases from J, with 10 bases in between. Germline V lookup: CDR1 SGHRS, CDR2 YFSETQ. The CDR3 covers 14 residues. The CDR3 DNA follows: TGCGCCAGCAGCTTGGACAGTGCGCGTTCACCCCTCCACTTT. Its translation: CASSLDSARSPLHF. Full variable domain (outside the CDR3, taken from reference TRBV5-1 and TRBJ1-6): KAGVTQTPRYLIKTRGQQVTLSCSPISGHRSVSWYQQTPGQGLQFLFEYFSETQRNKGNFPGRFSGRQFSNSRSEMNVSTLELGDSALYLCASSLDSARSPLHFGNGTRLTVT.

The chain carries TRBV6-5 and TRBJ2-5; 9 bases align to TRBD2. This CDR3 is built from 15 residues. V lost 2 bases and J lost 7; bases outside the gene matches: 8. CDR1 MNHEY and CDR2 SVGAGI come from the germline V gene. CDR3 DNA: TGTGCCAGCAGTTACGCGGCTAGCGGGACGGGGACCCAGTACTTC. Its translation is CASSYAASGTGTQYF.

The chain couples TRBV25-1 to TRBJ2-7; D gene ambiguous. The CDR3 is 14 residues long. The germline V gene encodes CDR1 MGHDK and CDR2 SYGVNS. V lost 6 bases and J lost 2, with 14 bases in between. CDR3 region: CASREKLQPYEQYF. The CDR3 bases are TGTGCCAGCAGGGAAAAACTTCAACCCTACGAGCAGTACTTC.

This chain links TRBV6-5 with TRBJ2-2; 8 bases align to TRBD1. In germline, CDR1 is MNHEY, CDR2 SVGAGI. This CDR3 spans 15 amino acids. With V trimmed by 1 base and J by 4 bases, 2 bases remained unmatched. CDR3 region: CASSYYTGGTGELFF. The CDR3 coding sequence is TGTGCCAGCAGTTACTATACAGGGGGCACCGGGGAGCTGTTTTTT.

CDR3 nucleotide sequence: TGCGCCAGCAGCTTGGTAGGGGACTCCTACGAGCAGTACTTC. This gives the protein CASSLVGDSYEQYF. The chain carries TRBV5-1 and TRBJ2-7, with D possibly being TRBD1 (5 bases). The CDR3 has 14 residues. Per germline, CDR1 SGHRS and CDR2 YFSETQ. Trimming left V 0 bases short and J 0 bases short, with 7 bases between.

The V call is TRBV2, the J call TRBJ2-3, with 10 bases matching TRBD1. Trimming took 6 bases from V and 10 from J; bases not matched to a gene: 13. Germline V gene data show CDR1 as SNHLY and CDR2 as FYNNEI. This CDR3 is 15 amino acids long. The CDR3 DNA is TGTGCCAGCAGGGACAAGACAGGGGGCAGGAGGGCGCAGTATTTT. Its translation: CASRDKTGGRRAQYF.

The count of this clone is one. V is TRBV11-2 and J is TRBJ2-7, with a possible D match to TRBD1 (6 bases). V gave up 4 bases and J gave up 0 bases, with 10 bases separating them. This CDR3 comprises 14 residues. The germline gives CDR1 SGHAT, CDR2 FQNNGV. CDR3 bases: TGTGCCAGCAGCTCCTGGACAGCCTCCTACGAGCAGTACTTC. It specifies CASSSWTASYEQYF.

Remarks on this clone: At one end, the junction sequence differs from germline, possibly due to a read error. CDR3 amino acids: CASSGEAGKVF. The CDR3, as DNA: TGTGCCAGCAGTGGGGAGGCCGGGAAGGTCTTC. This chain connects TRBV6-4 to TRBJ2-1, with D tentatively TRBD2 (6 bases). CDR1 and CDR2 from the germline V gene are MRHNA and SNTAGT. This CDR3 spans 11 amino acids.

The rearrangement uses TRBV5-5 and TRBJ2-3; D is uncertain. The CDR3 consists of 16 residues. Germline CDR1 and CDR2: SGHKS and YYEKEE (reference sequence). V was shortened by 4 bases and J by 4 bases, with 19 bases between the two germline ends. The CDR3 nucleotides read TGTGCCAGCAGCCCGAACTTCTATCTGTCCGCAGATACGCAGTATTTT. This encodes CASSPNFYLSADTQYF.

This sequence joins TRBV4-1 and TRBJ2-2, with D perhaps matching TRBD2 (7 bases). Germline V gene lookup returns CDR1 MGHRA and CDR2 YSYEKL. This CDR3 comprises 16 residues. V gave up 2 bases and J gave up 7 bases, with 17 bases separating them. CDR3 sequence: CASSQHGGRLGGELFF. The CDR3 coding sequence is TGCGCCAGCAGCCAACACGGGGGGCGCCTAGGCGGGGAGCTGTTTTTT.

This clone turned up a few times. The V and J genes are TRBV5-1 and TRBJ2-1; 9 bases are a match to TRBD1. V shed 2 bases and J 7 bases; nucleotides not matched to a gene: 4. The length of the CDR3 is 14 residues. The germline gives CDR1 SGHRS, CDR2 YFSETQ. CDR3 residues: CASSFPGQGNEQFF. The CDR3, as DNA: TGCGCCAGCAGCTTTCCGGGACAGGGAAATGAGCAGTTCTTC. Looking up the rest from reference TRBV5-1 and TRBJ2-1 gives the full variable domain: KAGVTQTPRYLIKTRGQQVTLSCSPISGHRSVSWYQQTPGQGLQFLFEYFSETQRNKGNFPGRFSGRQFSNSRSEMNVSTLELGDSALYLCASSFPGQGNEQFFGPGTRLTVL.

The chain couples TRBV20-1 to TRBJ2-1, with 9 bases fitting TRBD1. Germline V gene data show CDR1 as DFQATT and CDR2 as SNEGSKA (reference sequence). The CDR3 runs 11 residues. Trimming cost V 6 bases and J 14 bases; bases outside gene matches: 8. The CDR3, as DNA: TGCAGTGCGGCGGACAGGGGACCGGAGTTCTTC. As protein: CSAADRGPEFF.

This rearrangement joins TRBV5-1 to TRBJ1-1; D might be TRBD1 (6 bases). The CDR3 covers 14 residues. V was trimmed by 1 base and J by 10 bases, leaving 17 bases between them. Germline CDR1 reads SGHRS; CDR2 reads YFSETQ. CDR3 amino acids: CASSLTGIEDGAFF. The CDR3 DNA reads as TGCGCCAGCAGCTTGACAGGGATAGAGGACGGAGCTTTCTTT.

This clone has just a few counts. The J gene is TRBJ1-1, the V gene TRBV29-1; D gene uncertain. Germline CDR1 and CDR2: SQVTM and ANQGSEA. Trimming took off 5 bases at V and 7 bases at J, with 5 bases between the two ends. CDR3 size: 9 residues. CDR3 in DNA: TGCAGCGTTTCAGGTGAAGCTTTCTTT. This codes for CSVSGEAFF.

This clone has just one count. The rearrangement uses TRBV7-6 and TRBJ2-2; D possibly corresponds to TRBD1 (6 bases). Germline lookup yields CDR1 SGHVS and CDR2 FNYEAQ. The length of the CDR3 is 16 residues. With 5 bases removed from V and 3 bases from J, the gap between germline ends came to 16 bases. CDR3 amino acids: CASSRNRVTDTGELFF. In DNA, the CDR3 is TGTGCCAGCAGCCGAAACAGGGTTACGGACACCGGGGAGCTGTTTTTT.

V usage is TRBV9 and J usage is TRBJ2-3, with D unclear. Germline lookup yields CDR1 SGDLS and CDR2 YYNGEE. This CDR3 region has 15 residues. With 2 bases removed from V and 4 bases from J, the gap between germline ends came to 14 bases. CDR3 residues: CASSVDGFVADTQYF. The CDR3 DNA is TGTGCCAGCAGCGTCGACGGGTTTGTAGCAGATACGCAGTATTTT.

This sequence joins TRBV7-7 and TRBJ2-7, with 7 bases lining up with TRBD2. The CDR3 is made up of 15 amino acids. J gave up 3 bases and V 1 base, and 6 bases lay outside the gene matches. CDR1 is SSHAT and CDR2 is FNYEAQ in the germline V gene (reference sequence). CDR3 loop: CASSLGPGRGYEQYF. The CDR3 DNA reads as TGTGCCAGCAGCTTAGGCCCGGGGAGGGGCTACGAGCAGTACTTC.

The count of this clone is one. The sample has other DNA sequences that encode this CDR3 too. The CDR3 sequence: CASSYTEDRGYEQYF. CDR3 DNA: TGTGCCAGCAGTTACACTGAGGACAGAGGCTACGAGCAGTACTTC. The chain couples TRBV6-5 to TRBJ2-7; possibly TRBD1 for D (6 bases). This CDR3 contains 15 residues. The V and J ends lost 2 bases and 3 bases respectively, with 14 bases between them. Germline assignment: CDR1 MNHEY and CDR2 SVGAGI.

The CDR3 DNA reads as TGCAGTGCTACTATAGCGGGAGAGCAGTTCTTC. Its translation: CSATIAGEQFF. V is TRBV20-1 and J is TRBJ2-1, with 8 bases fitting TRBD2. V lost 4 bases, J lost 10 bases, and 3 bases stayed unmatched. This CDR3 region has 11 residues. CDR1 is DFQATT, CDR2 SNEGSKA, per germline (reference sequence).

This clone came up once. This chain's CDR3 is CSVVTGSTEAFF. The CDR3 DNA reads TGCAGCGTTGTGACGGGGAGCACTGAAGCTTTCTTT. V is TRBV29-1 and J is TRBJ1-1; D gene ambiguous. V dropped 4 bases and J dropped 4 bases, with 10 bases sitting between them. There are 12 residues in the CDR3. The V gene's germline CDR1 is SQVTM and CDR2 ANQGSEA.

V is TRBV19 and J is TRBJ1-5, with 7 bases that match TRBD1. After removal of 6 bases from V and 1 base from J, the junction contained 9 bases not matched to a gene. The CDR3 sequence is 16 residues long. Germline V gene data show CDR1 as LNHDA and CDR2 as SQIVND (reference sequence). DNA of the CDR3: TGTGCCAGTAGGGGGGACAGCGTGAACAGCAATCAGCCCCAGCATTTT. Translating gives CASRGDSVNSNQPQHF.

The J gene is TRBJ2-7, the V gene TRBV7-2; 8 positions agree with TRBD1. V trimming: 3 bases; J trimming: 0 bases; junction bases outside the gene matches: 4. The CDR3 runs 15 residues. From germline, CDR1 is SGHTA and CDR2 FQGNSA. CDR3 in amino acids: CASSFSGTGSYEQYF. CDR3 DNA sequence: TGTGCCAGCAGCTTCTCCGGGACAGGCTCCTACGAGCAGTACTTC.

The V gene is TRBV7-6, the J gene TRBJ1-3; D gene unclear. V was cut by 4 bases and J by 0 bases, with 10 bases left in between. The CDR3 covers 15 residues. Germline values: CDR1 SGHVS, CDR2 FNYEAQ. CDR3 sequence: CASSSLHSSGNTIYF. CDR3 coding DNA: TGTGCCAGCAGCTCCCTTCACAGCTCTGGAAACACCATATATTTT.

V is TRBV11-1 and J is TRBJ1-4, with a tentative D call TRBD1 (5 bases). Germline V lookup: CDR1 SGHAT, CDR2 FQDESV (reference sequence). V gave up 5 bases and J gave up 4 bases, with 14 bases separating them. CDR3 size: 15 residues. The CDR3 spells CASSPAGHGNEKLFF. CDR3 nucleotides: TGTGCCAGCAGCCCTGCGGGGCACGGTAATGAAAAACTGTTTTTT.

This rearrangement joins TRBV4-1 to TRBJ1-1; 8 nucleotides align to TRBD1. The length of the CDR3 is 13 residues. The J segment lost 4 bases and the V segment lost 5 bases, leaving 3 bases of the junction unmatched. CDR1 and CDR2 (germline): MGHRA, YSYEKL. The CDR3 DNA reads TGCGCCAGCAGCGGGACAGGAATCACTGAAGCTTTCTTT. It is translated as CASSGTGITEAFF.